What follows are 24 T cell receptor beta chains derived from one specimen sequenced in a study of OX40 agonist ivuxolimab in advanced cancers. Assay used: immunoSEQ multiplex PCR; TCRdb lists only in-frame clones, some missing. The table shows tens of thousands of clones, with 80% to 95% occurring only once. This material consisted of CD4+ or CD8+ T cells sorted from blood, taken in a trial of the OX40 agonist ivuxolimab. The source is an adult with an advanced solid tumor such as melanoma, head and neck, liver or kidney cancer.

V and J are TRBV4-2 and TRBJ1-5, with a weak D call TRBD1 (5 bases). The CDR3 totals 15 residues. Germline V gives CDR1 LGHNA, CDR2 YNFKEQ. V lost 0 bases and J 1 base, leaving 7 bases between the germline ends. In DNA form, the CDR3 reads TGTGCCAGCAGCCAAGAGGGGGGAAGCAATCAGCCCCAGCATTTT. Residues: CASSQEGGSNQPQHF.

The V call is TRBV27, the J call TRBJ1-1; a possible D gene is TRBD1 (5 bases). The CDR3 runs 12 residues. The V and J ends lost 4 bases and 10 bases respectively, with 13 bases between them. Germline CDR1 reads MNHEY; CDR2 reads SMNVEV (reference sequence). This CDR3 is CASSSQGQRAFF. CDR3 DNA sequence: TGTGCCAGCAGTTCTCAGGGTCAGCGAGCTTTCTTT.

The genes are TRBV14 and TRBJ2-3; no firm D call. The germline CDR1 and CDR2 sequences are SGHDN and FVKESK. This CDR3 contains 15 residues. The V and J ends lost 4 bases and 0 bases respectively, with 11 bases between them. The CDR3 DNA reads TGTGCCAGCAGCCGAGCCGGACCGAGCACAGATACGCAGTATTTT. Its translation: CASSRAGPSTDTQYF.

In this sample, this clone turned up once. The chain employs TRBV7-9 and TRBJ1-2; 9 positions match TRBD1. Losses at the gene ends were 5 bases for V and 3 bases for J; bases not matched to a gene: 10. This CDR3 contains 16 residues. Germline CDR1 reads SEHNR; CDR2 reads FQNEAQ (reference sequence). The CDR3 nucleotides read TGTGCCAGCAGCCCTGACCGGGACAGGGTGGACTATGGCTACACCTTC. Translating it yields CASSPDRDRVDYGYTF. The variable domain in full, completed from reference TRBV7-9 and TRBJ1-2, reads DTGVSQNPRHKITKRGQNVTFRCDPISEHNRLYWYRQTLGQGPEFLTYFQNEAQLEKSRLLSDRFSAERPKGSFSTLEIQRTEQGDSAMYLCASSPDRDRVDYGYTFGSGTRLTVV.

The chain recombines TRBV27 with TRBJ2-1; 7 positions match TRBD2. The CDR3 is 14 residues long. V gave up 11 bases and J gave up 4 bases; unmatched junction bases: 11. Germline CDR1 reads MNHEY; CDR2 reads SMNVEV (reference sequence). The CDR3 spells CASRQRGPYNEQFF. The CDR3 coding sequence is TGTGCCTCCAGACAGCGGGGCCCGTACAATGAGCAGTTCTTC.

In its sample, this clone was seen once. This chain uses TRBV11-2 with TRBJ2-3; D is uncertain. Trimming cost V 5 bases and J 9 bases, with 15 bases left between them. Per the germline V gene, CDR1 is SGHAT and CDR2 is FQNNGV. This CDR3 has 13 residues. CDR3 coding DNA: TGTGCCAGCAGCCCTAGTGGGTTTGACACGCAGTATTTT. It is translated as CASSPSGFDTQYF. Full variable domain (outside the CDR3, taken from reference TRBV11-2 and TRBJ2-3): EAGVAQSPRYKIIEKRQSVAFWCNPISGHATLYWYQQILGQGPKLLIQFQNNGVVDDSQLPKDRFSAERLKGVDSTLKIQPAKLEDSAVYLCASSPSGFDTQYFGPGTRLTVL.

The rearrangement joins TRBV9 to TRBJ1-4, with TRBD1 matching over 7 bases. Looked up from germline, CDR1 is SGDLS and CDR2 is YYNGEE. J lost 7 bases, V lost 4 bases, and 13 bases had no gene match. The CDR3 contains 16 residues. The CDR3, as DNA: TGTGCCAGCAGCACCCACGGGACCCAGGGGGGTGAAAAACTGTTTTTT. Amino acids: CASSTHGTQGGEKLFF.

The rearrangement links TRBV6-5 to TRBJ2-3; D is tentatively TRBD1 or TRBD2 (5 bases each). Trimming removed 4 bases from V and 6 bases from J, with 17 bases in between. Per germline, CDR1 MNHEY and CDR2 SVGAGI. CDR3 length: 15 residues. DNA for the CDR3: TGTGCCAGCAGTTCGTATTTTGGGGGAGAGGATACGCAGTATTTT. Translation gives CASSSYFGGEDTQYF.

This clone was counted a single time. The genes are TRBV27 and TRBJ2-7; TRBD2 matches 7 bases. The CDR3 runs 14 residues. With V trimmed by 7 bases and J by 1 base, 7 bases remained unmatched. The V gene's germline CDR1 is MNHEY and CDR2 SMNVEV (reference sequence). CDR3 sequence: CASIGREASYEQYF. The CDR3 DNA sequence: TGTGCCAGCATTGGGAGGGAAGCTTCCTACGAGCAGTACTTC.

The chain is built from TRBV19 and TRBJ2-7; TRBD1 matches at 9 bases. Germline values: CDR1 LNHDA, CDR2 SQIVND (reference sequence). This CDR3 contains 16 residues. The junction had 5 bases not matched to a gene; V was cut back by 2 bases and J by 0 bases. The CDR3 region is CASSILGTGNSYEQYF. CDR3 nucleotide sequence: TGTGCCAGTAGTATACTTGGGACAGGGAACTCCTACGAGCAGTACTTC.

The V call is TRBV5-6, the J call TRBJ2-1, with TRBD2 matching 10 bases. The CDR3 has 19 residues. Trimming at V came to 4 bases and at J to 2 bases, leaving 15 bases not matched to a gene. Germline V lookup: CDR1 SGHDT, CDR2 YYEEEE. CDR3: CASSPRTSGGGITYNEQFF. For the CDR3, the DNA is TGTGCCAGCAGCCCCCGGACTAGCGGAGGTGGGATAACCTACAATGAGCAGTTCTTC.

This chain links TRBV6-5 with TRBJ1-2, with 7 bases lining up with TRBD1. The CDR3 sequence is 15 residues long. Germline-derived CDR1 and CDR2 are MNHEY and SVGAGI. The V gene end was trimmed by 2 bases and the J gene end by 4 bases; junction bases not matched to a gene: 7. CDR3 amino acids: CASSYRQGVAYGYTF. CDR3 bases: TGTGCCAGCAGTTACCGACAGGGTGTGGCCTATGGCTACACCTTC.

The J gene is TRBJ1-4, the V gene TRBV6-6; weak D call: TRBD1 (6 bases). The CDR3 spans 15 residues. Germline V gene lookup returns CDR1 MNHNY and CDR2 SVGAGI (reference sequence). V lost 8 bases to trimming and J lost 4 bases, with 17 bases between them. The CDR3 region is CASDTTGLNNEKLFF. The DNA for the CDR3 is TGTGCCAGCGATACCACAGGGTTGAATAATGAAAAACTGTTTTTT.

The chain has TRBV7-9 and TRBJ2-1, with D unclear. The V gene lost 5 bases and the J gene lost 9 bases, with 14 bases spanning the gap. From germline, CDR1 is SEHNR and CDR2 FQNEAQ (reference sequence). This CDR3 region has 13 residues. The CDR3 here is CASSPRLPVEQFF. The CDR3 DNA reads TGTGCCAGCAGCCCCCGACTCCCTGTTGAGCAGTTCTTC.

The chain recombines TRBV30 with TRBJ2-2, with 7 bases that match TRBD2. CDR3 length equals 16 residues. Trimming removed 0 bases from V and 3 bases from J; junction bases left unmatched: 7. Germline assignment: CDR1 GTSNPN and CDR2 SVGIG (reference sequence). The DNA of the CDR3 is TGTGCCTGGAGTGTCCTACTAGCGCGGTACACCGGGGAGCTGTTTTTT. Translated, it gives CAWSVLLARYTGELFF.

In DNA, the CDR3 is TGTGCCAGCAGCCCCTTGCTGCTCGGGACTTCTTACAATGAGCAGTTCTTC. Protein: CASSPLLLGTSYNEQFF. The V gene is TRBV28, the J gene TRBJ2-1; weak D call: TRBD2 (6 bases). CDR1 and CDR2 (germline): MDHEN, SYDVKM. The CDR3 loop spans 17 amino acids. Trimming shortened V by 6 bases and J by 4 bases, and 22 bases separated the two germline ends.

The genes are TRBV27 and TRBJ1-1; D may be TRBD1 (5 bases). The CDR3 covers 14 residues. Germline CDR1 MNHEY, CDR2 SMNVEV (reference sequence). V was pared by 4 bases and J by 1 base, with 10 bases between. The chain's CDR3 is CASSWGPENTEAFF. CDR3 in DNA: TGTGCCAGCAGTTGGGGACCCGAGAACACTGAAGCTTTCTTT.

The J gene is TRBJ2-1, the V gene TRBV30; D call uncertain. The germline gives CDR1 GTSNPN, CDR2 SVGIG (reference sequence). This CDR3 has 14 amino acids. V lost 4 bases and J lost 4, with 14 bases in between. Written as DNA, the CDR3 is TGTGCCTGGAACGATCCTCTGGGGTACAATGAGCAGTTCTTC. Its translation is CAWNDPLGYNEQFF.

This rearrangement joins TRBV29-1 to TRBJ2-6; D call uncertain. CDR1 SQVTM and CDR2 ANQGSEA come from the germline V gene. V was clipped by 3 bases and J by 0 bases, with 21 bases between them. The CDR3 runs 19 residues. In DNA, the CDR3 is TGCAGCGTTGAGGTTGACTCGATTTTCGAAAGCTCTGGGGCCAACGTCCTGACTTTC. Residues: CSVEVDSIFESSGANVLTF.

The DNA of the CDR3 is TGCGCCAGCAGCTTGGCCGCGGACAATGAGCAGTTCTTC. This gives the protein CASSLAADNEQFF. This sequence joins TRBV5-1 and TRBJ2-1, with D hard to call. The CDR3 runs to 13 residues. Looked up from germline, CDR1 is SGHRS and CDR2 is YFSETQ. V shed 0 bases and J shed 5 bases, with 6 bases lying between them.

In its sample, this clone was seen once. The J gene is TRBJ2-1, the V gene TRBV19; D possibly corresponds to TRBD2 (6 bases). Trimming removed 3 bases at V and 3 bases at J, with 12 bases between. From germline, CDR1 is LNHDA and CDR2 SQIVND (reference sequence). The CDR3 length is 15 residues. The CDR3 is CASSIFGGNYNEQFF. The CDR3 DNA sequence: TGTGCCAGTAGTATTTTCGGCGGGAACTACAATGAGCAGTTCTTC.

This chain uses TRBV9 with TRBJ2-1; a possible D gene is TRBD2 (5 bases). Germline V gives CDR1 SGDLS, CDR2 YYNGEE. This CDR3 comprises 14 residues. Trimming removed 4 bases at V and 3 bases at J, with 11 bases between. The CDR3 here is CASSFKDYYNEQFF. The CDR3 DNA is TGTGCCAGCAGCTTTAAAGACTACTACAATGAGCAGTTCTTC.

The chain recombines TRBV19 with TRBJ2-6; no firm D call. Trimming took 3 bases from V and 0 from J, leaving 6 bases between them. This CDR3 spans 15 amino acids. Germline V CDR1 and CDR2: LNHDA, SQIVND (reference sequence). The CDR3 region is CASSIFSSGANVLTF. In DNA form, the CDR3 reads TGTGCCAGTAGTATCTTTAGCTCTGGGGCCAACGTCCTGACTTTC.

Here the CDR3 reads CASSLGQGQNEQFF. The CDR3 bases are TGCGCCAGCAGCCTTGGACAGGGGCAAAATGAGCAGTTCTTC. The chain recombines TRBV4-1 with TRBJ2-1, with 9 bases matching TRBD1. The germline V gene has CDR1 MGHRA and CDR2 YSYEKL. The length of the CDR3 is 14 residues. J lost 7 bases, V lost 4 bases, and 5 bases had no gene match.